A single sample is the source of the 31 T cell receptor beta chains below, sequenced in a study of cytomegalovirus exposure and HLA in healthy donors. The PCR was carried out with 60 Vbeta primers and 13 Jbeta primers. Method: immunoSEQ multiplex PCR; TCRdb's copy keeps in-frame clones and lacks some. The sample data list tens of thousands of clones. Sequenced material: PBMCs. These receptors came from a man under 40 in good health and CMV-seronegative.

The rearrangement links TRBV7-6 to TRBJ2-5; D remains ambiguous. The CDR3 runs to 14 residues. CDR1 and CDR2 (germline): SGHVS, FNYEAQ. The V and J ends lost 0 bases and 0 bases respectively, with 5 bases between them. In nucleotides, the CDR3 is TGTGCCAGCAGCTTAGCAGCGAACCAAGAGACCCAGTACTTC. Translated, it gives CASSLAANQETQYF.

The CDR3 DNA follows: TGCGCCAGCAGCGCGGACAGGGCGAGCACCGGGGAGCTGTTTTTT. Protein: CASSADRASTGELFF. The rearrangement uses TRBV5-1 and TRBJ2-2; 8 nucleotides align to TRBD1. The CDR3 is made up of 15 amino acids. Germline CDR1 reads SGHRS; CDR2 reads YFSETQ. V trimming: 4 bases; J trimming: 4 bases; junction bases outside the gene matches: 6.

The chain combines TRBV19 with TRBJ2-1, with 9 bases aligning to TRBD2. Germline-derived CDR1 and CDR2 are LNHDA and SQIVND (reference sequence). The CDR3 spans 16 residues. The V segment lost 4 bases and the J segment 5 bases; nucleotides outside the gene matches: 9. CDR3: CASSKGLAEIDNEQFF. The CDR3 nucleotides read TGTGCCAGTAGTAAGGGACTAGCTGAAATAGACAATGAGCAGTTCTTC.

The V and J genes are TRBV5-1 and TRBJ1-1; D may be TRBD1 (6 bases). CDR3 length: 14 amino acids. V was clipped by 2 bases and J by 1 base, with 9 bases between them. Germline-derived CDR1 and CDR2 are SGHRS and YFSETQ. The CDR3 sequence is CASSLTQGNTEAFF. The CDR3 nucleotides read TGCGCCAGCAGCTTAACACAGGGGAACACTGAAGCTTTCTTT. Full variable domain (remainder filled in from reference TRBV5-1 and TRBJ1-1): KAGVTQTPRYLIKTRGQQVTLSCSPISGHRSVSWYQQTPGQGLQFLFEYFSETQRNKGNFPGRFSGRQFSNSRSEMNVSTLELGDSALYLCASSLTQGNTEAFFGQGTRLTVV.

In DNA, the CDR3 is TGTGCCAGCAGCTTCGTCGGGAACTCCTACAATGAGCAGTTCTTC. Protein sequence: CASSFVGNSYNEQFF. The chain is built from TRBV7-2 and TRBJ2-1, with TRBD2 as a possible D gene (5 bases). V lost 3 bases, J lost 0 bases, and 9 bases lay in between. This CDR3 is 15 amino acids long. Germline CDR1 is SGHTA and CDR2 is FQGNSA.

The J gene is TRBJ2-7, the V gene TRBV29-1; TRBD1 matches at 10 bases. The V segment lost 7 bases and the J segment 1 base; nucleotides outside the gene matches: 13. The CDR3 totals 16 residues. Looked up from germline, CDR1 is SQVTM and CDR2 is ANQGSEA. Here the CDR3 DNA reads TGCAGCGGTCAAGGTGTTAGGGACAGGGGATCCTACGAGCAGTACTTC. It translates to CSGQGVRDRGSYEQYF.

V gene TRBV4-1 combines with J gene TRBJ1-2, with TRBD1 matching 7 bases. This CDR3 has 13 residues. J lost 12 bases, V lost 1 base, and 8 bases had no gene match. CDR1 is MGHRA and CDR2 is YSYEKL in the germline V gene. The DNA for the CDR3 is TGCGCCAGCAGCCAAGCGGACAGGACGGGCAACACCTTC. Protein product: CASSQADRTGNTF.

Remarks on this clone: Germline is not matched at one junction end, which may reflect a read error. The chain is built from TRBV29-1 and TRBJ1-1; D gene ambiguous. This CDR3 region has 13 residues. Germline V gene data show CDR1 as SQVTM and CDR2 as ANQGSEA. Here the CDR3 reads CSGRSTTNTKAFF. DNA of the CDR3: TGCAGCGGGCGCAGTACAACGAACACTAAAGCTTTCTTT.

The rearrangement links TRBV6-5 to TRBJ1-2; TRBD1 aligns across 9 bases. Trimming took 5 bases from V and 6 from J; bases not matched to a gene: 4. The CDR3 covers 13 residues. Germline V gene lookup returns CDR1 MNHEY and CDR2 SVGAGI. The chain's CDR3 is CASSPGTGNGYTF. CDR3 sequence (DNA): TGTGCCAGCAGTCCCGGGACAGGGAATGGCTACACCTTC.

This chain joins TRBV19 and TRBJ2-7, with TRBD1 as a possible D gene (6 bases). The CDR3 has 16 residues. Trimming stripped 6 bases from V and 3 bases from J, with 21 bases between. Per the germline V gene, CDR1 is LNHDA and CDR2 is SQIVND (reference sequence). The CDR3 protein is CASSHRGRGQGYEQYF. CDR3 DNA sequence: TGTGCCAGTAGCCATAGGGGCAGGGGCCAGGGCTACGAGCAGTACTTC.

This chain uses TRBV4-3 with TRBJ2-1; TRBD2 agrees at 10 bases. The length of the CDR3 is 17 residues. Germline V lookup: CDR1 LGHNA, CDR2 YSLEER. The J segment lost 8 bases and the V segment lost 0 bases, leaving 10 bases of the junction unmatched. CDR3 sequence reads: CASSQDSERGGEDEQFF. In DNA, the CDR3 is TGCGCCAGCAGCCAAGATTCGGAGCGGGGGGGCGAGGATGAGCAGTTCTTC.

The rearrangement uses TRBV7-6 and TRBJ1-1, with D possibly being TRBD1 (6 bases). Germline V lookup: CDR1 SGHVS, CDR2 FNYEAQ. CDR3 size: 16 residues. V lost 3 bases, J lost 1 base, and 15 bases lay in between. CDR3 DNA sequence: TGTGCCAGCAGCTTTTCCCCCCGGGACAAGAACACTGAAGCTTTCTTT. Encoded protein: CASSFSPRDKNTEAFF.

The chain links TRBV5-4 to TRBJ1-1, with 10 bases matching TRBD1. V trimming: 0 bases; J trimming: 1 base; junction bases outside the gene matches: 0. This CDR3 comprises 15 residues. Germline V CDR1 and CDR2: SGHNT, YYREEE (reference sequence). The CDR3 DNA reads TGTGCCAGCAGCTTGGGGGACAGGGGGAACACTGAAGCTTTCTTT. Translation: CASSLGDRGNTEAFF.

The chain joins TRBV2 to TRBJ2-7; a weak D match, TRBD2 (6 bases). Germline V gene sequence: CDR1 SNHLY, CDR2 FYNNEI. The V gene lost 4 bases and the J gene lost 3 bases, with 13 bases spanning the gap. The CDR3 loop spans 14 amino acids. CDR3 DNA: TGTGCCAGCAGTGGTACCGGGAGCCACTACGAGCAGTACTTC. Translated, it gives CASSGTGSHYEQYF.

V is TRBV2 and J is TRBJ2-7; 7 nucleotides match TRBD2. The CDR3 length is 13 residues. The ends lost 6 bases at V and 3 bases at J; junction bases unmatched: 5. In germline, CDR1 is SNHLY, CDR2 FYNNEI. The CDR3 DNA is TGTGCCAGCAGCCCACCGGGGGGCTACGAGCAGTACTTC. Amino acids: CASSPPGGYEQYF.

This rearrangement joins TRBV7-8 to TRBJ2-7; 9 nucleotides align to TRBD2. Losses at the gene ends were 4 bases for V and 6 bases for J; bases not matched to a gene: 16. In germline, CDR1 is SGHVS, CDR2 FQNEAQ. This CDR3 contains 17 residues. The CDR3 here is CASSSRAGGGAQSEQYF. DNA of the CDR3: TGTGCCAGCAGCTCCCGCGCCGGCGGGGGGGCCCAGAGCGAGCAGTACTTC.

V usage is TRBV7-9 and J usage is TRBJ2-5; D is perhaps TRBD2 (6 bases). The length of the CDR3 is 13 residues. CDR1 and CDR2 (germline): SEHNR, FQNEAQ (reference sequence). Trimming removed 6 bases at V and 5 bases at J, with 13 bases between. The DNA of the CDR3 is TGTGCCAGCAGTTCGACTAGGGTGGAGACCCAGTACTTC. Protein product: CASSSTRVETQYF.

The chain links TRBV5-1 to TRBJ2-1; unclear D gene. The germline V gene encodes CDR1 SGHRS and CDR2 YFSETQ. V lost 4 bases and J lost 7, with 9 bases in between. The CDR3 runs to 12 residues. This CDR3 reads CASSGLRNEQFF. DNA of the CDR3: TGCGCCAGCAGCGGTTTGAGGAATGAGCAGTTCTTC.

V and J are TRBV19 and TRBJ1-1; 9 nucleotides align to TRBD1. The CDR3 extends over 16 amino acids. The germline CDR1 and CDR2 sequences are LNHDA and SQIVND (reference sequence). V trimming: 8 bases; J trimming: 1 base; junction bases outside the gene matches: 11. CDR3 region: CASGSFLTGGNTEAFF. CDR3 nucleotide sequence: TGTGCCAGTGGGTCTTTTTTGACAGGGGGGAACACTGAAGCTTTCTTT.

The chain recombines TRBV10-3 with TRBJ2-2; D remains unclear. Deletions cut 0 bases from V and 6 bases from J, with 14 bases between. The germline CDR1 and CDR2 sequences are ENHRY and SYGVKD. This CDR3 region has 16 residues. The CDR3 loop reads CAISESKSQSPGELFF. The CDR3 nucleotides are TGTGCCATCAGTGAGTCGAAGTCCCAGTCCCCCGGGGAGCTGTTTTTT.

The chain employs TRBV5-1 and TRBJ2-7; D is unresolved. V lost 4 bases, J lost 0 bases, and 14 bases lay in between. The CDR3 runs to 15 residues. Germline V gene lookup returns CDR1 SGHRS and CDR2 YFSETQ. The CDR3 DNA is TGCGCCAGCAGCCCCGAAACAGTCCTCTCCTACGAGCAGTACTTC. It codes for CASSPETVLSYEQYF.

The CDR3 here is CASSQVHGVGNQPQHF. CDR3 bases: TGCGCCAGCAGCCAAGTTCACGGGGTCGGCAATCAGCCCCAGCATTTT. The V and J genes are TRBV4-1 and TRBJ1-5; D remains ambiguous. CDR1 is MGHRA, CDR2 YSYEKL, per germline. The CDR3 is 16 residues long. V was trimmed by 1 base and J by 2 bases, leaving 12 bases between them.

The CDR3 DNA sequence: TGTGCCAGCAGTGCAGGGACTAGCGACTACAATGAGCAGTTCTTC. Translated, it gives CASSAGTSDYNEQFF. The chain uses TRBV6-1 and TRBJ2-1; TRBD2 agrees at 10 bases. The CDR3 runs 15 residues. V was pared by 4 bases and J by 3 bases, with 3 bases of the junction left unmatched. Germline values: CDR1 MNHNS, CDR2 SASEGT.

The gene calls are TRBV9 and TRBJ1-2; D is uncertain. CDR3 length: 14 amino acids. Germline lookup yields CDR1 SGDLS and CDR2 YYNGEE. Trimming took 1 base from V and 5 from J, leaving 12 bases between them. CDR3 DNA sequence: TGTGCCAGCAGCGTACAGGCGAACGATTATGGCTACACCTTC. It yields the protein CASSVQANDYGYTF.

V is TRBV4-2 and J is TRBJ2-1; the D gene is possibly TRBD2 (5 bases). Per the germline V gene, CDR1 is LGHNA and CDR2 is YNFKEQ. The CDR3 covers 14 residues. Trimming left V 4 bases short and J 4 bases short, with 11 bases between. CDR3 bases: TGTGCCAGCAGCCCGAGCGGAGATTACAATGAGCAGTTCTTC. Protein product: CASSPSGDYNEQFF.

The rearrangement links TRBV2 to TRBJ1-1; D is perhaps TRBD1 (5 bases). CDR1 is SNHLY and CDR2 is FYNNEI in the germline V gene. The V end was cut by 6 bases, the J end by 12 bases, with 17 bases between. The CDR3 loop spans 12 amino acids. The CDR3 spells CASRPQGVKTFF. CDR3 DNA: TGTGCCAGCAGGCCGCAGGGTGTAAAAACTTTCTTT.

The J gene is TRBJ2-7, the V gene TRBV30; 11 bases map to TRBD2. The J segment lost 5 bases and the V segment lost 3 bases, leaving 6 bases of the junction unmatched. Looked up from germline, CDR1 is GTSNPN and CDR2 is SVGIG (reference sequence). This CDR3 has 14 amino acids. The CDR3 region is CAWSLAGGPDEQYF. DNA for the CDR3: TGTGCCTGGAGCTTAGCGGGAGGGCCTGACGAGCAGTACTTC.

The V gene is TRBV5-1, the J gene TRBJ1-1; D is ambiguous. CDR3 length: 16 residues. V gave up 4 bases and J gave up 1 base, with 17 bases separating them. Germline V lookup: CDR1 SGHRS, CDR2 YFSETQ. DNA for the CDR3: TGCGCCAGCAGCCCGCCGGGGAAACTAGGGAACACTGAAGCTTTCTTT. This sequence encodes CASSPPGKLGNTEAFF.

The CDR3 protein is CALQGLNTEAFF. The CDR3, as DNA: TGTGCCTTACAGGGACTGAACACTGAAGCTTTCTTT. The chain recombines TRBV30 with TRBJ1-1, with D possibly being TRBD1 (6 bases). The V gene's germline CDR1 is GTSNPN and CDR2 SVGIG (reference sequence). The CDR3 loop spans 12 amino acids. The V end was cut by 7 bases, the J end by 0 bases, with 9 bases between. Based on the CDR3 plus reference TRBV30 and TRBJ1-1, the full variable domain is SQTIHQWPATLVQPVGSPLSLECTVEGTSNPNLYWYRQAAGRGLQLLFYSVGIGQISSEVPQNLSASRPQDRQFILSSKKLLLSDSGFYLCALQGLNTEAFFGQGTRLTVV.

This rearrangement joins TRBV7-6 to TRBJ1-2; D is perhaps TRBD1 (6 bases). Trimming stripped 3 bases from V and 4 bases from J, with 12 bases between. The CDR3 consists of 14 residues. CDR1 is SGHVS, CDR2 FNYEAQ, per germline. In DNA form, the CDR3 reads TGTGCCAGCAGCTTGTCGGGGGGCGGCTATGGCTACACCTTC. Protein product: CASSLSGGGYGYTF. Full variable domain (missing parts from reference TRBV7-6 and TRBJ1-2): GAGVSQSPRYKVTKRGQDVALRCDPISGHVSLYWYRQALGQGPEFLTYFNYEAQQDKSGLPNDRFSAERPEGSISTLTIQRTEQRDSAMYRCASSLSGGGYGYTFGSGTRLTVV.

Notes on this clone: One end of the junction fails to match germline, which may point to a read error. J is TRBJ1-1 and V is TRBV7-9; D unresolved. Germline V gene data show CDR1 as SEHNR and CDR2 as FQNEAQ (reference sequence). The length of the CDR3 is 12 residues. DNA of the CDR3: TGTGCCAGCAGCTTAGTTGCCACTGAAGATTTCTTT. Its protein is CASSLVATEDFF.